This T cell receptor beta chain was captured by sequencing in a study of T cells after yellow fever vaccination. Overall study: For low cell numbers, libraries were made with SMART-Seq v4 Ultra Low Input.

Looked up from germline, CDR1 is SGDLS and CDR2 is YYNGEE. The J segment lost 0 bases and the V segment lost 5 bases, leaving 11 bases of the junction unmatched. This CDR3 comprises 18 residues. Synthesis of TCR cDNA relied on 5'RACE template switching, which attached a universal primer site and UMIs. In TCRdb, the 5' RACE reads were re-called with MiXCR into one record per CDR3 protein. The sample consists of 300,000 to 400,000 distinct CDR3 sequences, about 9.5% of them appearing once. This clonotype was seen only once. Sequencing was performed on PBMCs, taken on the day of the first yellow fever vaccination. The gene calls are TRBV9 and TRBJ2-6; TRBD2 matches at 7 bases. This TCR came from a man in his late teens or twenties who received the YFV17D yellow fever vaccine. This CDR3 is CASRSLGRDSSGANVLTF. The CDR3 DNA is TGTGCCAGCAGATCCCTGGGGAGGGATTCCTCTGGGGCCAACGTCCTGACTTTC.